The sequence of this T cell receptor (beta chain) was determined in a study of blood T cells in healthy people across ages. The table lists this clonotype with a few counts. The antigen remains unidentified. The authors ran a second PCR of about 6 to 11 cycles using a sample-barcoded 5' primer and a J-beta primer mix. TCRdb re-called the 5' RACE reads with MiXCR, one entry per CDR3 protein. The table includes hundreds of thousands of distinct CDR3 sequences, roughly 32% detected once. The donors, healthy Caucasians from Russia, were aged 6 to 90. Peripheral blood from each donor was collected in a volume of about 9.9 milliliters. Per sample, no less than 5.5 micrograms of total RNA were extracted. The CDR3 extends over 14 amino acids. Germline values: CDR1 DFQATT, CDR2 SNEGSKA (reference sequence). Study-level findings and limits: More naive CD4+ cells and higher diversity marked long-lived donors relative to aged donors.

The sequence came from a woman aged 80 or over in good health. The sample taken for sequencing was blood. The gene calls are TRBV20-1 and TRBJ2-1, with 11 bases matching TRBD2. DNA for the CDR3: TGCAGCACTATAGCGGGAGGGCCCTACAATGAGCAGTTCTTC. Its translation: CSTIAGGPYNEQFF.